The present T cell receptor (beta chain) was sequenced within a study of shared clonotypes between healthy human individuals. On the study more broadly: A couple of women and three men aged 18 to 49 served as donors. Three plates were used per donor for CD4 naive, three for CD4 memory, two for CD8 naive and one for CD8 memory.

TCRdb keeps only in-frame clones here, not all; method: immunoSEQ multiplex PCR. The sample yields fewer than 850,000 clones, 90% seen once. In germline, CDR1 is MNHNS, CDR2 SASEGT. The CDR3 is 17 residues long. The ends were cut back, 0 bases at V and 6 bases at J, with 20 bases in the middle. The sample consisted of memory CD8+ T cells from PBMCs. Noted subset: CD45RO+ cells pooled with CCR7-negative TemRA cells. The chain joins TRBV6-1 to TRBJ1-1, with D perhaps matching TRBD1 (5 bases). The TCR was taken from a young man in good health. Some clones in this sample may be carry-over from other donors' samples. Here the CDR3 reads CASSEAGYRLSLAEAFF. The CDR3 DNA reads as TGTGCCAGCAGTGAAGCAGGTTACAGGCTCTCTTTAGCTGAAGCTTTCTTT.